In its sample, the clone carrying this T cell receptor beta chain was seen a few times. A single record per CDR3 protein comes from TCRdb applying MiXCR to the RT-PCR reads. This sample carries 150,000 to 200,000 distinct CDR3 sequences, 20% to 25% of them seen once, and the ten largest clones take roughly 25%. The sample originates from a study of patients and donors after allogeneic stem cell transplantation. The CDR3 is 14 amino acids. In germline, CDR1 is SEHNR, CDR2 FQNEAQ (reference sequence). The V end was cut by 0 bases, the J end by 3 bases, with 8 bases between. Sequenced: blood, either unsorted or a sorted T cell fraction (not recorded which). This clonotype originated in a human donor who was either an allogeneic HSCT recipient or a stem cell or donor lymphocyte infusion donor (not recorded which). It is not recorded whose cells these are; they may come from a transplant donor. The chain couples TRBV7-9 to TRBJ1-1; D is undetermined. CDR3 region: CASSLAVLDTEAFF. The CDR3 nucleotides read TGTGCCAGCAGCTTAGCGGTCCTCGACACTGAAGCTTTCTTT. Filled out from reference TRBV7-9 and TRBJ1-1, the complete variable domain reads DTGVSQNPRHKITKRGQNVTFRCDPISEHNRLYWYRQTLGQGPEFLTYFQNEAQLEKSRLLSDRFSAERPKGSFSTLEIQRTEQGDSAMYLCASSLAVLDTEAFFGQGTRLTVV.